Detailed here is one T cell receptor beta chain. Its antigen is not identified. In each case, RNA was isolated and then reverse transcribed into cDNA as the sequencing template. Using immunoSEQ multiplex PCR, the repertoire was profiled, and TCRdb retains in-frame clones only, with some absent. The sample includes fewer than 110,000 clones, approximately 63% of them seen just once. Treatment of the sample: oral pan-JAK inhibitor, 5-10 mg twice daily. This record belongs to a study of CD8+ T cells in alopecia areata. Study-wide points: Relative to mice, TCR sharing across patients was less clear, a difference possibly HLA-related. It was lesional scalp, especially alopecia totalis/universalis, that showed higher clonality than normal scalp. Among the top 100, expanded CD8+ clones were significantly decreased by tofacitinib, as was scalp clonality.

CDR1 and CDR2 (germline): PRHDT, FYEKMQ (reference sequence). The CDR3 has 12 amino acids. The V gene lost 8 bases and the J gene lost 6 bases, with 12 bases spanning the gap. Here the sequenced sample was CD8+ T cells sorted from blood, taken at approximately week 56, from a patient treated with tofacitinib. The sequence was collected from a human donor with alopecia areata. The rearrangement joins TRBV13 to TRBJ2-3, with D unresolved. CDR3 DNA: TGTGCCAGCCGGAATTTCGGGGATACGCAGTATTTT. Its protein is CASRNFGDTQYF. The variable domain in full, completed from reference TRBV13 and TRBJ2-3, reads AAGVIQSPRHLIKEKRETATLKCYPIPRHDTVYWYQQGPGQDPQFLISFYEKMQSDKGSIPDRFSAQQFSDYHSELNMSSLELGDSALYFCASRNFGDTQYFGPGTRLTVL.